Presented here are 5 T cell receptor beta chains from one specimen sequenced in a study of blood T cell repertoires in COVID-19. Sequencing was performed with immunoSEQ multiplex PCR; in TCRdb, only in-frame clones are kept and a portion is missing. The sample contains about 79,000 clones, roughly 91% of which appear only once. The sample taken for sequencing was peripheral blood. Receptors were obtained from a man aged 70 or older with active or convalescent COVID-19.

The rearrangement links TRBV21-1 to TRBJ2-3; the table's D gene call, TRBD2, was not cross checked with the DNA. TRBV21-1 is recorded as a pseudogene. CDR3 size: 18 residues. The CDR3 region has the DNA TGTGCCAGCAGCCCACGCCCAAGACTAGCGGGAGTTCAAGATACGCAGTATTTT. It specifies CASSPRPRLAGVQDTQYF.

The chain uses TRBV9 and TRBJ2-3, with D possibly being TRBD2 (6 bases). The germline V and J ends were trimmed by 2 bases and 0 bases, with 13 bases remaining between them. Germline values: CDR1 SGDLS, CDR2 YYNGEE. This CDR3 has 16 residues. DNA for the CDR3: TGTGCCAGCAGCGTCATAGGTAGCGGCAGCACAGATACGCAGTATTTT. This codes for CASSVIGSGSTDTQYF. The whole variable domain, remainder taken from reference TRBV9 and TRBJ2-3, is DSGVTQTPKHLITATGQRVTLRCSPRSGDLSVYWYQQSLDQGLQFLIQYYNGEERAKGNILERFSAQQFPDLHSELNLSSLELGDSALYFCASSVIGSGSTDTQYFGPGTRLTVL.

CDR3 amino acids: CASSSPRGGAHTGELFF. The CDR3 nucleotides are TGTGCCAGCAGCTCACCCAGAGGGGGGGCGCACACCGGGGAGCTGTTTTTT. This chain joins TRBV7-3 and TRBJ2-2, with D tentatively TRBD2 (7 bases). Germline V CDR1 and CDR2: SGHTA, FQGTGA. Trimming pared 4 bases from V and 3 bases from J, leaving 18 bases between. This CDR3 comprises 17 residues.

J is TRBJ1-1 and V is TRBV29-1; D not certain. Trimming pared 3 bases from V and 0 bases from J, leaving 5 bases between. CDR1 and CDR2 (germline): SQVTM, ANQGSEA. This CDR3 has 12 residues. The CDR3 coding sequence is TGCAGCGTTGACCAGATGAACACTGAAGCTTTCTTT. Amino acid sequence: CSVDQMNTEAFF. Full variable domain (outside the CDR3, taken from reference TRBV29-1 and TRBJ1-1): SAVISQKPSRDICQRGTSLTIQCQVDSQVTMMFWYRQQPGQSLTLIATANQGSEATYESGFVIDKFPISRPNLTFSTLTVSNMSPEDSSIYLCSVDQMNTEAFFGQGTRLTVV.

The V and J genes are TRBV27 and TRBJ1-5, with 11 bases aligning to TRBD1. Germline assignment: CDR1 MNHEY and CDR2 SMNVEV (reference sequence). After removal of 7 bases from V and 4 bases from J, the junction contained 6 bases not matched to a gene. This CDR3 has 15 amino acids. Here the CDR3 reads CASKSRDRGNQPQHF. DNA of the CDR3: TGTGCCAGCAAATCTCGGGACAGGGGGAATCAGCCCCAGCATTTT.